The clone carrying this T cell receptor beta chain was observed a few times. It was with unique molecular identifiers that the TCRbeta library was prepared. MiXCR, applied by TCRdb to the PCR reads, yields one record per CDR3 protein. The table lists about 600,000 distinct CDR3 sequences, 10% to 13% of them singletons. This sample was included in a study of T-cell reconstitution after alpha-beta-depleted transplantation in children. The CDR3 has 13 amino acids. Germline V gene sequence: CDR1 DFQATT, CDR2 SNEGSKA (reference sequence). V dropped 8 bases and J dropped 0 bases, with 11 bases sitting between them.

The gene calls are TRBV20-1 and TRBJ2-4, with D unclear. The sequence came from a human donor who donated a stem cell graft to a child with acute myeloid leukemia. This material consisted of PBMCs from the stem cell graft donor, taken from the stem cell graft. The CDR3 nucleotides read TGCAGTCTTCCAACAGAAGCCAAAAACATTCAGTACTTC. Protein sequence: CSLPTEAKNIQYF.